The present entry profiles one T cell receptor (beta chain) with its context. As for time point: persistent/refractory GD, antithyroid drugs over 5 years with positive TRAb. PBMCs were the source of the RNA used for TCR sequencing. Arm-PCR with iRepertoire HTBI primers amplified the CDR3 regions for these TCR beta libraries. TCRdb itself ran the multiplex PCR reads through MiXCR, one entry per CDR3 protein. Here the sample spans roughly 360,000 distinct CDR3 sequences, roughly 23% being singletons. This record belongs to a study of regulatory T cells in long-lasting Graves disease. This TCR was recovered from a woman in her forties with Graves disease. Sequenced material: peripheral blood mononuclear cells (PBMCs), taken when the disease was refractory, from a patient treated with antithyroid drugs.

DNA of the CDR3: TGTGCCAGCAGCTTACAGGGTTCATTTATCACCGGGGAGCTGTTTTTT. Protein product: CASSLQGSFITGELFF. The chain carries TRBV7-3 and TRBJ2-2; TRBD1 is a possible D gene (5 bases). The CDR3 consists of 16 residues. Between the trimmed V and J ends, which lost 2 bases and 4 bases, there was a span of 14 bases. Germline values: CDR1 SGHTA, CDR2 FQGTGA.